The 24 T cell receptor beta chains listed next were all sequenced from one sample in a study of read filtering for tumor transcriptome and immune sequencing. From approximately 430 ng of RNA, a library with molecular barcoded alpha/delta and beta/gamma adaptors was made. TCRdb analysed the reads with MiXCR anew, one entry per CDR3 protein. Of 120,000 or so distinct CDR3 sequences detected, around 13% appear once; the ten largest clones hold approximately 10%. What was sequenced was a population of CD138-negative cells sorted from bone marrow. These receptors all stem from a donor aged 40 or older with multiple myeloma.

This clonotype was recorded many times. The chain links TRBV7-2 to TRBJ2-5; D is undetermined. Trimming took 7 bases from V and 6 from J, leaving 15 bases between them. CDR1 SGHTA and CDR2 FQGNSA come from the germline V gene. CDR3 length: 13 residues. DNA of the CDR3: TGTGCCAGCACCTCGCGGTCATCCAAGACCCAGTACTTC. Translation: CASTSRSSKTQYF.

This clonotype was seen repeatedly, ten times or more. The chain has TRBV19 and TRBJ1-1; D perhaps matches TRBD1 (5 bases). The length of the CDR3 is 15 residues. V was pared by 1 base and J by 3 bases, with 12 bases between. CDR1 is LNHDA and CDR2 is SQIVND in the germline V gene (reference sequence). The CDR3 DNA reads as TGTGCCAGTAGTATAGTAGGGGTACGGGACACTGAAGCTTTCTTT. Translation: CASSIVGVRDTEAFF.

This clonotype was counted only a few times. The gene calls are TRBV2 and TRBJ2-5; no firm D call. Trimming took 2 bases from V and 1 from J, leaving 8 bases between them. Germline V gives CDR1 SNHLY, CDR2 FYNNEI. CDR3 length equals 14 residues. CDR3 coding DNA: TGTGCCAGCAGTGAATCTCAGGCCCAAGAGACCCAGTACTTC. Its protein product is CASSESQAQETQYF.

This clonotype was recorded at least ten times. The V gene is TRBV12-3 or TRBV12-4, the J gene TRBJ2-6; 7 bases map to TRBD1. The CDR3 spans 18 residues. V gave up 6 bases and J gave up 3 bases; unmatched junction bases: 14. The CDR3 DNA follows: TGTGCCAGCAGCCCTTTGGAGACAGGGATTGGTGGGGCCAACGTCCTGACTTTC. This gives the protein CASSPLETGIGGANVLTF.

Ten or more counts support this clonotype. In nucleotides, the CDR3 is TGTGCCACCCGGGAGGGTAGCGGTATCACAGATACGCAGTATTTT. Translating gives CATREGSGITDTQYF. This chain uses TRBV12-3 or TRBV12-4 with TRBJ2-3, with 8 bases fitting TRBD2. The CDR3 is made up of 15 amino acids. With V trimmed by 10 bases and J by 2 bases, 11 bases remained unmatched.

This clonotype has just a few counts. The CDR3 nucleotides read TGTGCCAGCAGTCCGCCCACTCAGGAGTCCTACGAGCAGTACTTC. Its translation: CASSPPTQESYEQYF. This chain uses TRBV12-3 or TRBV12-4 with TRBJ2-7; D remains ambiguous. This CDR3 spans 15 amino acids. V was clipped by 5 bases and J by 1 base, with 15 bases between them.

This clonotype was counted many times. This chain links TRBV5-1 with TRBJ2-3; D unresolved. CDR3 length equals 15 residues. Germline CDR1 is SGHRS and CDR2 is YFSETQ. The germline V and J ends were trimmed by 0 bases and 0 bases, with 8 bases remaining between them. CDR3 nucleotide sequence: TGCGCCAGCAGCTTGGGTGATACTAGCACAGATACGCAGTATTTT. It is translated as CASSLGDTSTDTQYF.

Details on this clonotype: A much larger clone differs from this one at a single base, so this may be a read error. The chain carries TRBV7-2 and TRBJ1-1; D ambiguous. This CDR3 has 13 amino acids. Germline V gene sequence: CDR1 SGHTA, CDR2 FQGNSA. Trimming took 7 bases from V and 8 from J, leaving 17 bases between them. Here the CDR3 reads CASKGPRSGEAFF. CDR3 sequence (DNA): TGTGCCAGCAAGGGTCCTAGGTCGGGGGAAGCTTTCTTT. Variable domain in full (rest from reference TRBV7-2 and TRBJ1-1): GAGVSQSPSNKVTEKGKDVELRCDPISGHTALYWYRQSLGQGLEFLIYFQGNSAPDKSGLPSDRFSAERTGGSVSTLTIQRTQQEDSAVYLCASKGPRSGEAFFGQGTRLTVV.

This chain joins TRBV28 and TRBJ1-5, with D possibly being TRBD1 (6 bases). V dropped 6 bases and J dropped 2 bases, with 14 bases sitting between them. Germline V lookup: CDR1 MDHEN, CDR2 SYDVKM. This CDR3 has 15 amino acids. DNA of the CDR3: TGTGCCAGCAGATCCGAGGGGGTTGGCAATCAGCCCCAGCATTTT. Translated: CASRSEGVGNQPQHF.

This clonotype was recorded at least ten times. The chain links TRBV5-1 to TRBJ1-6, with 9 bases identical to TRBD1. The length of the CDR3 is 16 residues. V shed 5 bases and J 10 bases; nucleotides not matched to a gene: 13. Germline-derived CDR1 and CDR2 are SGHRS and YFSETQ. The CDR3 coding sequence is TGCGCCAGCAGTAACAGGGGGCAGTCGTTTGCCTCACCCCTCCACTTT. Translation: CASSNRGQSFASPLHF.

This clonotype was seen repeatedly, ten times or more. This chain links TRBV2 with TRBJ1-1; D may be TRBD1 (5 bases). Germline CDR1 is SNHLY and CDR2 is FYNNEI. This CDR3 has 14 amino acids. V was trimmed by 0 bases and J by 4 bases, leaving 9 bases between them. The CDR3 sequence: CASSEALGGTEAFF. CDR3 nucleotide sequence: TGTGCCAGCAGTGAAGCGCTGGGGGGCACTGAAGCTTTCTTT.

For this clonotype: A read error may be the cause here, since a much bigger clone is one base away. The V and J genes are TRBV29-1 and TRBJ2-1; the D gene is possibly TRBD1 (6 bases). The CDR3 contains 11 residues. The germline gives CDR1 SQVTM, CDR2 ANQGSEA. V was shortened by 6 bases and J by 14 bases, with 17 bases between the two germline ends. CDR3 nucleotide sequence: TGCAGCGTCGAACAGGGATCTATAGAGTTCTTC. It translates to CSVEQGSIEFF.

This clonotype was seen at least ten times. The chain has TRBV12-3 or TRBV12-4 and TRBJ2-1; 16 bases are shared with TRBD2. This CDR3 region has 18 residues. The J segment lost 0 bases and the V segment lost 6 bases, leaving 5 bases of the junction unmatched. CDR3 nucleotide sequence: TGTGCCAGCAGGAGGGGACTAGCGGGGGGGAGCTCCTACAATGAGCAGTTCTTC. Its translation: CASRRGLAGGSSYNEQFF.

This chain joins TRBV11-2 and TRBJ2-2; tentatively, D is TRBD1 (5 bases). This CDR3 is built from 15 residues. Per germline, CDR1 SGHAT and CDR2 FQNNGV. The V and J ends lost 3 bases and 1 base respectively, with 9 bases between them. The CDR3 loop is CASSLRRENTGELFF. DNA for the CDR3: TGTGCCAGCAGCTTGCGCAGGGAGAACACCGGGGAGCTGTTTTTT.

This clonotype has a count of ten or more. The chain is built from TRBV6-6 and TRBJ1-1; 9 bases agree with TRBD1. The CDR3 extends over 15 amino acids. Per the germline V gene, CDR1 is MNHNY and CDR2 is SVGAGI (reference sequence). Trimming removed 10 bases from V and 4 bases from J; junction bases left unmatched: 13. The CDR3 spells CATQLRQGEATEAFF. The CDR3 DNA reads TGTGCCACCCAATTGAGACAGGGGGAAGCCACTGAAGCTTTCTTT.

This clonotype showed up many times. The genes are TRBV7-9 and TRBJ2-1; possibly TRBD2 for D (6 bases). CDR1 and CDR2 (germline): SEHNR, FQNEAQ (reference sequence). V lost 5 bases, J lost 8 bases, and 22 bases lay in between. The CDR3 consists of 16 residues. The CDR3 reads CASSPIPTGAGDEQFF. For the CDR3, the DNA is TGTGCCAGCAGCCCTATCCCTACGGGAGCTGGCGATGAGCAGTTCTTC.

This clonotype showed up many times. DNA for the CDR3: TGTGCCAGCAGCTTTAGCGGGGGGGCCGGCACAGATACGCAGTATTTT. Its protein product is CASSFSGGAGTDTQYF. V and J are TRBV11-2 and TRBJ2-3, with TRBD2 matching 11 bases. J was trimmed by 1 base and V by 3 bases; bases with no gene match: 3. CDR1 and CDR2 from the germline V gene are SGHAT and FQNNGV. The CDR3 has 16 amino acids.

In its sample, this clonotype was seen a few times. The gene calls are TRBV6-5 and TRBJ2-4, with 9 bases identical to TRBD1. This CDR3 contains 15 residues. The V gene's germline CDR1 is MNHEY and CDR2 SVGAGI. J gave up 7 bases and V 1 base, and 5 bases lay outside the gene matches. The CDR3 spells CASSYWTGERNIQYF. The CDR3 DNA is TGTGCCAGCAGTTACTGGACAGGGGAGAGGAACATTCAGTACTTC.

The rearrangement links TRBV29-1 to TRBJ2-3; 10 bases line up with TRBD2. The CDR3 is made up of 14 amino acids. Germline assignment: CDR1 SQVTM and CDR2 ANQGSEA. CDR3 in amino acids: CSGSGRSLTDTQYF. The CDR3 bases are TGCAGTGGTAGCGGGAGGTCCTTGACAGATACGCAGTATTTT.

In this sample, this clonotype turned up a few times. The chain carries TRBV29-1 and TRBJ2-5; TRBD2 matches 10 bases. Germline-derived CDR1 and CDR2 are SQVTM and ANQGSEA. Germline trimming cut 1 base from V and 4 bases from J; bases unmatched to any gene: 0. This CDR3 has 13 amino acids. CDR3 region: CSVEGTSGETQYF. The CDR3 nucleotides read TGCAGCGTTGAAGGGACTAGCGGAGAGACCCAGTACTTC.

In this sample, this clonotype turned up many times. The chain combines TRBV11-2 with TRBJ1-4; tentative D call: TRBD1 (6 bases). CDR1 and CDR2 from the germline V gene are SGHAT and FQNNGV. CDR3 length equals 15 residues. V was shortened by 5 bases and J by 4 bases, with 14 bases between the two germline ends. CDR3 in amino acids: CASSPGQYLNEKLFF. CDR3 in DNA: TGTGCCAGCAGCCCGGGACAATACCTTAATGAAAAACTGTTTTTT.

As concerns this clonotype: This is likely a read error, given that the CDR3 carries no conserved phenylalanine or tryptophan at its end. The V call is TRBV19, the J call TRBJ2-3; 14 bases fit TRBD2. Germline V lookup: CDR1 LNHDA, CDR2 SQIVND (reference sequence). V lost 5 bases, J lost 1 base, and 2 bases stayed unmatched. This CDR3 region has 16 residues. CDR3 amino acids: CASSRLAGGGTDTQYY. The CDR3 nucleotides read TGTGCCAGTAGTCGACTAGCGGGAGGGGGCACAGATACGCAGTATTAT.

Ten or more counts support this clonotype. This chain uses TRBV11-2 with TRBJ1-5, with 8 nucleotides matching TRBD1. The CDR3 extends over 13 amino acids. Germline V gives CDR1 SGHAT, CDR2 FQNNGV. V dropped 3 bases and J dropped 5; count of bases not matched to a gene: 0. The CDR3 DNA follows: TGTGCCAGCAGCTTGGACAGGGATCAGCCCCAGCATTTT. This sequence encodes CASSLDRDQPQHF. The whole variable domain, filled in from reference TRBV11-2 and TRBJ1-5, reads EAGVAQSPRYKIIEKRQSVAFWCNPISGHATLYWYQQILGQGPKLLIQFQNNGVVDDSQLPKDRFSAERLKGVDSTLKIQPAKLEDSAVYLCASSLDRDQPQHFGDGTRLSIL.

This clonotype came up a few times. This chain uses TRBV3-1 with TRBJ2-7; no reliable D call. The CDR3 has 11 residues. Germline CDR1 and CDR2: LGHDT and YNNKEL (reference sequence). Trimming pared 4 bases from V and 7 bases from J, leaving 8 bases between. This CDR3 is CASSRALEQYF. The CDR3 DNA reads as TGTGCCAGCAGCCGGGCCTTAGAGCAGTACTTC.